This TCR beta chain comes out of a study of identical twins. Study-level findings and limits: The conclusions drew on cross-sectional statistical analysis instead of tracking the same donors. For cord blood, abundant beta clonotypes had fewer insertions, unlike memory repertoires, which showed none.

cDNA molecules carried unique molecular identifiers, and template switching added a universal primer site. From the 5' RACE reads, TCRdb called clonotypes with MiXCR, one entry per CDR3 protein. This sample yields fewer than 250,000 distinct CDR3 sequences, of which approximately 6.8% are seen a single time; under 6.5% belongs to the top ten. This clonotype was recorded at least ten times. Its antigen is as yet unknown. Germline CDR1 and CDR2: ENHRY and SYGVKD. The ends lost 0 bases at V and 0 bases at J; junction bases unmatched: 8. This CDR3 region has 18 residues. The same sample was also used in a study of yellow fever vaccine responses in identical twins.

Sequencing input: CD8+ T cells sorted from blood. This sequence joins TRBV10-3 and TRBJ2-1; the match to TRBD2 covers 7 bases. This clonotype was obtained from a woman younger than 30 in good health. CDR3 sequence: CAISESYLAGSSYNEQFF. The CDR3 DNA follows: TGTGCCATCAGTGAGTCGTACTTAGCGGGCTCCTCCTACAATGAGCAGTTCTTC.